This T cell receptor (beta chain) emerged from a study of shared clonotypes between healthy human individuals. The authors distributed each subset's genomic DNA evenly over several immunoSEQ plates. The team ran DNA from unsorted PBMCs on ten immunoSEQ deep assay plates for sequencing. In the source study's methods: In the immunoSEQ data, sequences were junction-only and lacked quality scores, so filtering differed. The table came from immunoSEQ multiplex PCR; TCRdb's copy has only in-frame clones and leaves some out. V and J calls and clone size are given by that table; D and trimming were obtained from the DNA. The repertoire includes roughly 450,000 clones, roughly 78% of them detected once, and approximately 12% sits in the top ten. This clone was counted between two and nine times. CDR3 length equals 13 residues. Trimming took off 8 bases at V and 6 bases at J, with 13 bases between the two ends. CDR1 is SNHLY, CDR2 FYNNEI, per germline.

The sequenced sample was PBMCs. The receptor was derived from a woman aged 40 to 50 in good health. Some clones in this sample may be carry-over from other donors' samples. The chain is built from TRBV2 and TRBJ2-2, with no clear D. The CDR3 reads CASWVGNAGELFF. In DNA form, the CDR3 reads TGTGCCAGCTGGGTGGGAAACGCCGGGGAGCTGTTTTTT.